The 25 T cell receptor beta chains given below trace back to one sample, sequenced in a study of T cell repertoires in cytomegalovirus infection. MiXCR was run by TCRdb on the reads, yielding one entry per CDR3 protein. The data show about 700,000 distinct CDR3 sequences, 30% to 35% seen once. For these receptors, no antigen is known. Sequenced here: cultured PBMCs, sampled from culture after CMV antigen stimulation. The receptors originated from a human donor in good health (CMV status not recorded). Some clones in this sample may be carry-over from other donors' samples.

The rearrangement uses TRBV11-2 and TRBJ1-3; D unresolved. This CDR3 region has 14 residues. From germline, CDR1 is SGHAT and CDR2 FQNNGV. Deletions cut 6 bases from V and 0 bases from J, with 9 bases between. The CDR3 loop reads CASSISVSGNTIYF. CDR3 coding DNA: TGTGCCAGCAGTATTAGTGTCTCTGGAAACACCATATATTTT.

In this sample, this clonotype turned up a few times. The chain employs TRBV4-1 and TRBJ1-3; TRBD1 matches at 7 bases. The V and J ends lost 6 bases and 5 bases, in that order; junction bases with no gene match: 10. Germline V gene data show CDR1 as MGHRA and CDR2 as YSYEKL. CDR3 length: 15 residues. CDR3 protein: CASSSPTGRRNTIYF. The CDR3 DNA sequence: TGCGCCAGCAGTTCTCCGACAGGGAGGAGAAACACCATATATTTT.

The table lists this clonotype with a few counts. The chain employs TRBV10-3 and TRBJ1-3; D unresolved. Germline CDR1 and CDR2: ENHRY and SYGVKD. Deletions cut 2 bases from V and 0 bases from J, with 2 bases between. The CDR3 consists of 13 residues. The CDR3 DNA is TGTGCCATCAGTGAGGGCTCTGGAAACACCATATATTTT. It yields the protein CAISEGSGNTIYF.

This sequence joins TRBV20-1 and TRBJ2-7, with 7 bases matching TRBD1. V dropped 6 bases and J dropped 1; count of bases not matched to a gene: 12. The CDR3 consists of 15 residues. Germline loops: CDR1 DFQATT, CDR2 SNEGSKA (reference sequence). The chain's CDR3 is CSAPTFGTASYEQYF. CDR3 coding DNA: TGCAGTGCGCCAACCTTCGGGACAGCATCCTACGAGCAGTACTTC.

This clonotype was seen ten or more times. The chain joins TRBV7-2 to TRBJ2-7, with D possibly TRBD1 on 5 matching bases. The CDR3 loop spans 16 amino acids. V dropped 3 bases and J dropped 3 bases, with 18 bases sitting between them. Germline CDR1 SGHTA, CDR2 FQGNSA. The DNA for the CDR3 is TGTGCCAGCAGCTTTCAGCCTCTTCCTCAGGGCTACGAGCAGTACTTC. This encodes CASSFQPLPQGYEQYF. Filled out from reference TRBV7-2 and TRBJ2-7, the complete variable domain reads GAGVSQSPSNKVTEKGKDVELRCDPISGHTALYWYRQSLGQGLEFLIYFQGNSAPDKSGLPSDRFSAERTGGSVSTLTIQRTQQEDSAVYLCASSFQPLPQGYEQYFGPGTRLTVT.

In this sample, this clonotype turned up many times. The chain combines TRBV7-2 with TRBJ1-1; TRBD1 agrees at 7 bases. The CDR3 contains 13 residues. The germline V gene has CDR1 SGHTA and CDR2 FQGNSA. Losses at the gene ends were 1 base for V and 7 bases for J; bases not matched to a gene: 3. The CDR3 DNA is TGTGCCAGCAGCTTAGTGAGGGACAGTGAAGCTTTCTTT. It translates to CASSLVRDSEAFF.

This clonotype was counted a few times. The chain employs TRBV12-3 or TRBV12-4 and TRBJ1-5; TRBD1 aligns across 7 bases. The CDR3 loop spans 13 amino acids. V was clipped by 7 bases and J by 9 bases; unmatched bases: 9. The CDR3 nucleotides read TGTGCCAGCACTTTGACAGGGTTTGGGCCCCAGCATTTT. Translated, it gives CASTLTGFGPQHF.

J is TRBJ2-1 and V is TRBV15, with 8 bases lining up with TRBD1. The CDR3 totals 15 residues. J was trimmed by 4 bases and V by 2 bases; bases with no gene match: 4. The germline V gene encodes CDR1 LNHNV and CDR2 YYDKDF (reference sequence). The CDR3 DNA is TGTGCCACCAGCAGAACAGGGGGGCCTTACAATGAGCAGTTCTTC. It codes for CATSRTGGPYNEQFF.

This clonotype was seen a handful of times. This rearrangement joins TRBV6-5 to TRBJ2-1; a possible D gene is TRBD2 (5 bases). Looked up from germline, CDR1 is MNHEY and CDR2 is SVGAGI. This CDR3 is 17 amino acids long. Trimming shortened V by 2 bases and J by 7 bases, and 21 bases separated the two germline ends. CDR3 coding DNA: TGTGCCAGCAGTTACCGAGGGCGGCTAGTTGGTTCGAATGAGCAGTTCTTC. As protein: CASSYRGRLVGSNEQFF.

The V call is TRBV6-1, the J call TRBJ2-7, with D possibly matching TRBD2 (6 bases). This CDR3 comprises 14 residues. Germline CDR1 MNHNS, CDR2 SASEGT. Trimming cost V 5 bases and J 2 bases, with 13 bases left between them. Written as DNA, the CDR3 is TGTGCCAGCAGTCCACCCGGGACTGCCTACGAGCAGTACTTC. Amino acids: CASSPPGTAYEQYF.

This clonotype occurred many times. The DNA of the CDR3 is TGTGCCAGCAGCCACTGGACAGGCCTCTACGAGCAGTACTTC. This codes for CASSHWTGLYEQYF. The chain couples TRBV7-9 to TRBJ2-7; 7 positions match TRBD1. Germline assignment: CDR1 SEHNR and CDR2 FQNEAQ (reference sequence). The length of the CDR3 is 14 residues. The V segment lost 5 bases and the J segment 3 bases; nucleotides outside the gene matches: 7.

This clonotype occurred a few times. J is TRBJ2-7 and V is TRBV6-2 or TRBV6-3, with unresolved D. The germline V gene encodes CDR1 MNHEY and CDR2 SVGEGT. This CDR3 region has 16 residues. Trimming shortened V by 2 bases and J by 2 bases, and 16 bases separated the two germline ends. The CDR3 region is CASSYGPKQSTYEQYF. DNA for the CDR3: TGTGCCAGCAGTTACGGCCCCAAACAGTCGACCTACGAGCAGTACTTC.

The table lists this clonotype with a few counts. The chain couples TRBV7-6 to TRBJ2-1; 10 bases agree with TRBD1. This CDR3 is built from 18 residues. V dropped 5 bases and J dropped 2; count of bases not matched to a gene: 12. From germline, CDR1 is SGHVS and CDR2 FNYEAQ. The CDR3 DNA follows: TGTGCCAGCAGCCCCAGATCCGGGACAGGGGTCGCCTACAATGAGCAGTTCTTC. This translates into CASSPRSGTGVAYNEQFF.

Written as DNA, the CDR3 is TGTGCCGGCTCGACAGGGGGCTATGGCTACACCTTC. The encoded protein is CAGSTGGYGYTF. The gene calls are TRBV19 and TRBJ1-2; 9 positions agree with TRBD1. The CDR3 runs to 12 residues. Germline loops: CDR1 LNHDA, CDR2 SQIVND (reference sequence). The V and J ends lost 11 bases and 4 bases, in that order; junction bases with no gene match: 5.

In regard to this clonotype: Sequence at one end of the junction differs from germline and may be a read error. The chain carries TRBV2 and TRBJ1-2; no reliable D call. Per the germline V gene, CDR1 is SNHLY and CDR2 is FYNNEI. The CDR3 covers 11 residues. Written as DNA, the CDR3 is TGTGCCAGCAGCGAAGATGCTGGCTACACCTTC. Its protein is CASSEDAGYTF.

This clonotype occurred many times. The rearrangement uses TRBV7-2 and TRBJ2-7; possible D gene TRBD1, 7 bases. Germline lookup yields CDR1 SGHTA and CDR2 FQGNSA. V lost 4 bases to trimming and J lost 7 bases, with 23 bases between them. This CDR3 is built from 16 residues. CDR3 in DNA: TGTGCCAGCAGCTCACATTCGGGCGGAGGGGGCGGGGAGCAGTACTTC. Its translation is CASSSHSGGGGGEQYF.

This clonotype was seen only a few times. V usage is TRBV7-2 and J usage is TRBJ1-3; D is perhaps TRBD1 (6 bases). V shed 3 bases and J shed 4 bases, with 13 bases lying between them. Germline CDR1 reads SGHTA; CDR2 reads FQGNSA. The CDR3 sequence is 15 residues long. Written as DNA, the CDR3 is TGTGCCAGCAGCTTTGGGGGGCCGGCCGGAAACACCATATATTTT. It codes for CASSFGGPAGNTIYF.

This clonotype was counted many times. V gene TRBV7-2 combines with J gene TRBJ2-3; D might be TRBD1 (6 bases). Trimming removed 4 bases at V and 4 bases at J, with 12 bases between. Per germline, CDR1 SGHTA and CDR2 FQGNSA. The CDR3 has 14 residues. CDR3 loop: CASSSDSGADTQYF. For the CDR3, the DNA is TGTGCCAGCAGCTCGGACTCAGGGGCAGATACGCAGTATTTT.

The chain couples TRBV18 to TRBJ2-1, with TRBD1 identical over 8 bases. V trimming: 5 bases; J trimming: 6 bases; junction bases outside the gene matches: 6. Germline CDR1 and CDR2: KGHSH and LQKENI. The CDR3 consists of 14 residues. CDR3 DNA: TGTGCCAGCTCAACGTACAGGGGGAGCAATGAGCAGTTCTTC. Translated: CASSTYRGSNEQFF.

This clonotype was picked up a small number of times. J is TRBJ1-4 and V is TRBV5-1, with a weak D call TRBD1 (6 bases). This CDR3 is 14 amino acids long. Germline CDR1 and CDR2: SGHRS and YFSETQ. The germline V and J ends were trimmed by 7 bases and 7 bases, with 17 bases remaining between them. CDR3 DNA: TGCGCCAGCGGACGGGGGCTTGTCGGTGAAAAACTGTTTTTT. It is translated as CASGRGLVGEKLFF.

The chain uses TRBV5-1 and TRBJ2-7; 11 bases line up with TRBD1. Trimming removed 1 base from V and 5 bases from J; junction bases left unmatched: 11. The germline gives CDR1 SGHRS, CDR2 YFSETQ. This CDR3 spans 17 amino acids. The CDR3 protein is CASSLLIRTGGGDEQYF. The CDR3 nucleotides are TGCGCCAGCAGCTTGCTCATTCGGACAGGGGGCGGTGACGAGCAGTACTTC.

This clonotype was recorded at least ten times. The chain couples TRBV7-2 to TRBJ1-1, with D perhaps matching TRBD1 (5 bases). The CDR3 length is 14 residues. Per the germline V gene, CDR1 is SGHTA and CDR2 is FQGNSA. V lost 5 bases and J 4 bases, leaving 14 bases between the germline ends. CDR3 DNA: TGTGCCAGCAGCCTTTCGGGTAGGGGCACTGAAGCTTTCTTT. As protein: CASSLSGRGTEAFF. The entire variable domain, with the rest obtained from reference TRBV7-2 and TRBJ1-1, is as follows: GAGVSQSPSNKVTEKGKDVELRCDPISGHTALYWYRQSLGQGLEFLIYFQGNSAPDKSGLPSDRFSAERTGGSVSTLTIQRTQQEDSAVYLCASSLSGRGTEAFFGQGTRLTVV.

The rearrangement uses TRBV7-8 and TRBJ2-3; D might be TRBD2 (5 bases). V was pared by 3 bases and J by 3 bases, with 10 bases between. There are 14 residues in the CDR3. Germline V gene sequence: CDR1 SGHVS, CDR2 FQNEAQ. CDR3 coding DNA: TGTGCCAGCAGCTTTGAACAGCGGACAGATACGCAGTATTTT. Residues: CASSFEQRTDTQYF.

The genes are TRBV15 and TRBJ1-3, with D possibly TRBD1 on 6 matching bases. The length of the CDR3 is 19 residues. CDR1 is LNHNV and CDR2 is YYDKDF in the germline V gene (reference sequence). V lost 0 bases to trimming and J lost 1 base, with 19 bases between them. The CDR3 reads CATSRDQRGQLLSGNTIYF. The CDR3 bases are TGTGCCACCAGCAGAGATCAGAGAGGACAGCTCCTTTCTGGAAACACCATATATTTT.

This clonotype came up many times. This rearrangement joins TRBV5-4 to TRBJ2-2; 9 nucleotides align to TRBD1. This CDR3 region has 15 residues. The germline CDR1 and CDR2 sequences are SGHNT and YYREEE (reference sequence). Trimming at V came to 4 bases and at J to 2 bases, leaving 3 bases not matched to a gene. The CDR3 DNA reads TGTGCCAGCAGCCGGGGACAGGGAAACACCGGGGAGCTGTTTTTT. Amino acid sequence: CASSRGQGNTGELFF.